This TCR beta chain was sequenced in a study of blood T cell repertoires in COVID-19. Overall study: In each case, the material was cDNA or gDNA derived from T cells, B-cell-depleted T cells, or PBMCs.

V lost 5 bases and J lost 8; bases outside the gene matches: 13. The CDR3 is 16 amino acids. Germline assignment: CDR1 LNHDA and CDR2 SQIVND (reference sequence). Assay used: immunoSEQ multiplex PCR; TCRdb lists only in-frame clones, some missing. The data show 90,000 or so clones, around 88% seen once. The specimen sequenced was peripheral blood. The TCR was taken from a man in his fifties or sixties with acute or convalescent COVID-19. This chain joins TRBV19 and TRBJ1-4; 8 bases line up with TRBD1. CDR3 coding DNA: TGTGCCAGTAGTTCTCGTGTTCAGGGGGCAGGAGAAAAACTGTTTTTT. This translates into CASSSRVQGAGEKLFF.